The 11 T cell receptor beta chains in this list originate from one sample, sequenced in a study of spatial heterogeneity in lung cancer (dated by TCRdb to between 2018 and 2021). The paper as a whole reports these results and caveats: A correlation was observed between the number of expanded intratumoral alpha and beta TCRs and the tumor nonsynonymous mutation count.

Libraries were built with 5' RACE. Sequencing instrument: NextSeq 500. In TCRdb, the public reads were trimmed at Q25 with fastp and aligned with MiXCR, with productive beta chains retained. Rows with one shared CDR3 protein collapse into an entry with the most common genes and DNA. The sample contains approximately 15,000 distinct CDR3 sequences, 6.2% of them found a single time. The biggest ten clones account for 5.5% to 8% of the sample. These receptors lack a known antigen. Taken with the paper, the label for time point translates to: sample taken at primary tumor resection. Sequenced material: lung tumor tissue, taken at surgery. All receptors come from a male donor with early-stage non-small cell lung cancer.

The table lists this clonotype with many counts. Because this beta chain is a stray read in a library intended to capture alpha chains, its abundance should not be given much weight. This chain links TRBV5-1 with TRBJ2-2; D gene ambiguous. The CDR3 is made up of 15 amino acids. The ends were cut back, 1 base at V and 1 base at J, with 8 bases in the middle. Germline V gene sequence: CDR1 SGHRS, CDR2 YFSETQ. This chain's CDR3 is CASSLQQMNTGELFF. The CDR3 DNA sequence: TGCGCCAGCAGCTTGCAACAGATGAACACCGGGGAGCTGTTTTTT.

The sample holds many counts of this clonotype. In a library made to pick up alpha chains, this beta chain is a stray read with a size that means little. The V and J genes are TRBV12-3 or TRBV12-4 and TRBJ2-1; no clear D gene. V lost 5 bases and J 6 bases, leaving 8 bases between the germline ends. The CDR3 has 12 residues. This CDR3 is CASSPRINEQFF. Here the CDR3 DNA reads TGTGCCAGCAGTCCTCGGATCAATGAGCAGTTCTTC.

This clonotype has ten or more counts. This beta chain slipped into a library made for alpha chains as a stray read, so its size is not meaningful. The rearrangement uses TRBV7-8 and TRBJ2-5; the match to TRBD2 covers 9 bases. This CDR3 is 15 amino acids long. Germline-derived CDR1 and CDR2 are SGHVS and FQNEAQ. The trim removed 2 bases at V and 2 bases at J, leaving 3 bases unmatched. As DNA, the CDR3 is TGTGCCAGCAGCTTACTAGCGGGAACTCAAGAGACCCAGTACTTC. Translation: CASSLLAGTQETQYF.

Within the sample, this clonotype is medium-sized. With the library built for alpha chains, this beta chain is off target and its frequency is not meaningful. V gene TRBV6-5 combines with J gene TRBJ1-4, with D possibly being TRBD1 (5 bases). The CDR3 spans 15 residues. CDR1 and CDR2 from the germline V gene are MNHEY and SVGAGI. V was cut by 5 bases and J by 6 bases, with 16 bases left in between. The CDR3 DNA follows: TGTGCCAGCAGTCGCCGCGGGACTTGGGATGAAAAACTGTTTTTT. Its translation: CASSRRGTWDEKLFF.

The table lists this clonotype with many counts. This beta chain was picked up by a library intended for alpha chains and is off target, so its count carries little meaning. The chain uses TRBV2 and TRBJ2-7; D is unresolved. Germline CDR1 and CDR2: SNHLY and FYNNEI. The CDR3 runs to 11 residues. The V gene lost 5 bases and the J gene lost 4 bases, with 6 bases spanning the gap. The CDR3 sequence is CASSYAYEQYF. CDR3 in DNA: TGTGCCAGCAGTTACGCGTACGAGCAGTACTTC.

Only a few counts were recorded for this clonotype. This beta chain turned up in a library designed for alpha chains; as an off-target read, its abundance says little. CDR3 in amino acids: CASSDPFQRAGELFF. The CDR3 DNA is TGTGCCAGCAGTGATCCCTTTCAGAGGGCCGGGGAGCTGTTTTTT. J is TRBJ2-2 and V is TRBV25-1, with a weak D call TRBD2 (5 bases). The V end was cut by 3 bases, the J end by 6 bases, with 14 bases between. The CDR3 sequence is 15 residues long. Germline V gene sequence: CDR1 MGHDK, CDR2 SYGVNS.

Many counts were recorded for this clonotype. This beta chain is a stray sequence in a library constructed for alpha chains; its clone size is not meaningful. The V and J genes are TRBV12-3 or TRBV12-4 and TRBJ1-3; possibly TRBD1 for D (5 bases). The CDR3 spans 15 residues. V lost 4 bases to trimming and J lost 0 bases, with 10 bases between them. CDR3 DNA: TGTGCCAGCAGTTACAGGATCCTCTCTGGAAACACCATATATTTT. Protein product: CASSYRILSGNTIYF.

The table lists this clonotype with many counts. Because the library targeted alpha chains, this beta chain is an off-target read whose size means little. V usage is TRBV28 and J usage is TRBJ1-2; D might be TRBD1 (6 bases). Trimming removed 4 bases from V and 13 bases from J, with 16 bases in between. Germline-derived CDR1 and CDR2 are MDHEN and SYDVKM. The CDR3 runs to 12 residues. The CDR3 loop reads CASSSQGRAATF. CDR3 nucleotides: TGTGCCAGCAGTTCCCAGGGGCGGGCCGCCACCTTC.

In its sample, this clonotype was seen many times. This beta chain turned up in a library designed for alpha chains; as an off-target read, its abundance says little. The chain couples TRBV11-2 to TRBJ1-2; TRBD1 matches at 8 bases. Germline CDR1 is SGHAT and CDR2 is FQNNGV. V lost 1 base to trimming and J lost 8 bases; unmatched junction nucleotides: 12. The CDR3 covers 16 residues. CDR3 amino acids: CASSLGGTGLGRGYTF. CDR3 in DNA: TGTGCCAGCAGCTTAGGGGGGACAGGTCTCGGTCGCGGCTACACCTTC.

In its sample, this clonotype was seen a few times. Within a library made for alpha chains, this beta chain is off target, and its count is uninformative. The chain combines TRBV6-5 with TRBJ1-5; 7 bases fit TRBD1. Germline CDR1 is MNHEY and CDR2 is SVGAGI. The CDR3 loop spans 14 amino acids. V was clipped by 5 bases and J by 3 bases; unmatched bases: 4. The CDR3 sequence: CASSPTGFNQPQHF. CDR3 coding DNA: TGTGCCAGCAGTCCGACAGGGTTCAATCAGCCCCAGCATTTT.

In this sample, this clonotype turned up a few times. With the library built for alpha chains, this beta chain is off target and its frequency is not meaningful. The genes are TRBV9 and TRBJ2-1; TRBD2 agrees at 9 bases. The length of the CDR3 is 15 residues. In germline, CDR1 is SGDLS, CDR2 YYNGEE. Unmatched junction bases numbered 6, after V lost 0 bases and J lost 8 bases. The CDR3 DNA reads TGTGCCAGCAGCGTAGTAGCGGGAGAGGGAGATGAGCAGTTCTTC. Translation gives CASSVVAGEGDEQFF.